Below are 13 T cell receptor beta chains sequenced from a single sample in a study of blood T cell repertoires in COVID-19. The table came from immunoSEQ multiplex PCR; TCRdb's copy has only in-frame clones and leaves some out. This sample yields about 170,000 clones, of which about 90% are seen a single time; about 4.8% belongs to the top ten. The sample was peripheral blood. All receptors derive from a man under 40 with COVID-19, enrolled during active disease.

This sequence joins TRBV24-1 and TRBJ2-7, with TRBD1 as a possible D gene (6 bases). Trimming took 4 bases from V and 0 from J, leaving 12 bases between them. The germline CDR1 and CDR2 sequences are KGHDR and SFDVKD. CDR3 size: 15 residues. CDR3 loop: CATSDSRQASYEQYF. In nucleotides, the CDR3 is TGTGCCACCAGTGACAGTAGACAGGCCTCCTACGAGCAGTACTTC.

The V gene is TRBV12-3 or TRBV12-4, the J gene TRBJ1-5; a possible D gene is TRBD1 (6 bases). The CDR3 is 13 residues long. Trimming took 10 bases from V and 4 from J, leaving 14 bases between them. CDR3 sequence (DNA): TGTGCCACCAAACAGGGCCTAAATCAGCCCCAGCATTTT. It translates to CATKQGLNQPQHF.

The chain combines TRBV7-2 with TRBJ2-7, with 8 bases identical to TRBD1. CDR3 length: 14 residues. The germline V gene has CDR1 SGHTA and CDR2 FQGNSA. Losses at the gene ends were 4 bases for V and 3 bases for J; bases not matched to a gene: 5. CDR3 protein: CASSWGQANYEQYF. CDR3 sequence (DNA): TGTGCCAGCAGCTGGGGACAGGCCAACTACGAGCAGTACTTC.

The chain combines TRBV6-5 with TRBJ2-7, with D tentatively TRBD1 (5 bases). V dropped 7 bases and J dropped 3 bases, with 16 bases sitting between them. Germline loops: CDR1 MNHEY, CDR2 SVGAGI. This CDR3 has 14 residues. The CDR3 DNA follows: TGTGCCAGCAATCAGTGGCGCAGGGACTACGAGCAGTACTTC. Protein: CASNQWRRDYEQYF.

The chain uses TRBV24-1 and TRBJ2-7, with 7 bases lining up with TRBD1. After removal of 4 bases from V and 2 bases from J, the junction contained 10 bases not matched to a gene. The CDR3 is 16 amino acids. Looked up from germline, CDR1 is KGHDR and CDR2 is SFDVKD. CDR3 region: CATSESTGDRTYEQYF. The CDR3 nucleotides are TGTGCCACCAGTGAGTCAACAGGGGATAGGACCTACGAGCAGTACTTC.

The V and J genes are TRBV10-3 and TRBJ1-2; 10 bases agree with TRBD1. V trimming: 6 bases; J trimming: 2 bases; junction bases outside the gene matches: 3. The length of the CDR3 is 14 residues. The germline V gene has CDR1 ENHRY and CDR2 SYGVKD. As DNA, the CDR3 is TGTGCCATCAGATCGACAGGGGGCAACTATGGCTACACCTTC. Its protein product is CAIRSTGGNYGYTF.

The V gene is TRBV6-1, the J gene TRBJ2-7; the D is unclear. The germline CDR1 and CDR2 sequences are MNHNS and SASEGT. This CDR3 region has 12 residues. V dropped 1 base and J dropped 3 bases, with 4 bases sitting between them. CDR3: CASSEVIYEQYF. The CDR3 DNA reads as TGTGCCAGCAGTGAAGTCATCTACGAGCAGTACTTC.

The gene calls are TRBV24-1 and TRBJ2-5; D remains ambiguous. The V end lost 2 bases, the J end lost 2 bases, and 5 bases lay between the germline ends. From germline, CDR1 is KGHDR and CDR2 SFDVKD. The CDR3 length is 13 residues. The CDR3, as DNA: TGTGCCACCAGTGATTACCAGCAAGAGACCCAGTACTTC. As protein: CATSDYQQETQYF.

This clone showed up just once. The CDR3 DNA follows: TGTGCCAGCAGCTCGGGACTAGCGCCACACAATGAGCAGTTCTTC. Protein product: CASSSGLAPHNEQFF. The rearrangement uses TRBV5-4 and TRBJ2-1; 10 bases match TRBD2. This CDR3 has 15 amino acids. CDR1 is SGHNT and CDR2 is YYREEE in the germline V gene (reference sequence). J was trimmed by 5 bases and V by 3 bases; bases with no gene match: 5. Full variable domain (rest looked up from reference TRBV5-4 and TRBJ2-1): ETGVTQSPTHLIKTRGQQVTLRCSSQSGHNTVSWYQQALGQGPQFIFQYYREEENGRGNFPPRFSGLQFPNYSSELNVNALELDDSALYLCASSSGLAPHNEQFFGPGTRLTVL.

This clone occurred a few times. The chain links TRBV7-8 to TRBJ2-7; D perhaps matches TRBD1 (5 bases). The CDR3 is 12 residues long. The V gene's germline CDR1 is SGHVS and CDR2 FQNEAQ. With 2 bases removed from V and 6 bases from J, the gap between germline ends came to 8 bases. The CDR3 is CASSLIQAEQYF. DNA for the CDR3: TGTGCCAGCAGCTTAATACAGGCCGAGCAGTACTTC.

In its sample, this clone was seen once. V usage is TRBV27 and J usage is TRBJ2-2; 7 positions match TRBD1. Germline V gene lookup returns CDR1 MNHEY and CDR2 SMNVEV (reference sequence). J was trimmed by 2 bases and V by 0 bases; bases with no gene match: 3. CDR3 size: 16 residues. CDR3 bases: TGTGCCAGCAGTTTATCGACAGGGAGCAACACCGGGGAGCTGTTTTTT. This gives the protein CASSLSTGSNTGELFF.

The CDR3 DNA sequence: TGTGCCAGCACGAAAGGGATACGGGACGGGAGCTCCTACGAGCAGTACTTC. Residues: CASTKGIRDGSSYEQYF. V is TRBV18 and J is TRBJ2-7, with a weak D call TRBD2 (6 bases). This CDR3 region has 17 residues. The V and J ends lost 8 bases and 0 bases respectively, with 23 bases between them. Germline CDR1 is KGHSH and CDR2 is LQKENI.

To note about this clone: The germline gene is not matched at one end of the junction; a read error may be the cause. V usage is TRBV5-5 and J usage is TRBJ1-4; D possibly corresponds to TRBD1 (5 bases). There are 15 residues in the CDR3. CDR1 SGHKS and CDR2 YYEKEE come from the germline V gene (reference sequence). The CDR3 nucleotides are TGCGCCAGCAGGCCTCCGGGGGGGGCTAATGAAAAACTGTTTTTT. Amino acid sequence: CASRPPGGANEKLFF.